The source of this TCR beta chain is a study of PD-1 blockade in classical Hodgkin lymphoma. As to this clone: What it binds is not known.

The table came from immunoSEQ multiplex PCR; TCRdb's copy has only in-frame clones and leaves some out. The sample holds tens of thousands of clones, 90% seen once. Points from the study as a whole: Compared with healthy donors, newly diagnosed patients reportedly showed lower baseline TCR diversity. Exclusion covered patients beginning nivolumab under 1 year post-ASCT. Complete responders started with a diversity level that resembled newly diagnosed patients at baseline.

CDR1 and CDR2 from the germline V gene are SGDLS and YYNGEE. This CDR3 is built from 16 residues. V was pared by 0 bases and J by 0 bases, with 12 bases between. Time point here: cycle 4 day 1 (C4D1), after 6 weeks of nivolumab. In every patient, relapse followed autologous stem cell transplantation, while exposure to brentuximab vedotin differed. The sequencing here drew on peripheral blood mononuclear cells (PBMCs), taken before the fourth cycle of nivolumab. This TCR came from a human donor with classical Hodgkin lymphoma. The chain has TRBV9 and TRBJ2-5, with D maybe TRBD1 (5 bases). This CDR3 reads CASSVGGSGNQETQYF. CDR3 coding DNA: TGTGCCAGCAGCGTAGGAGGATCAGGGAACCAAGAGACCCAGTACTTC.